This T cell receptor beta chain came from a study of blood T cell repertoires in COVID-19. Whole-study context: COVID-19 samples collected from the United States, Italy and Spain covered acute and convalescent phases. The analysed material was cDNA or gDNA that came from T cells, B-cell-depleted T cells, or PBMCs.

This clone has just a few counts. Original processing notes: Amplification of reference gene primers provided the estimated nucleated cell counts. Here immunoSEQ multiplex PCR was the method, and the copy in TCRdb shows in-frame clones only, minus some. The DNA was the basis for D and trimming; V, J and clone size are from that table. The sample has some 250,000 clones, about 73% seen once; the top ten hold around 3.4%. The sequence derives from a woman of 80 years or more with acute or convalescent COVID-19. The sequencing sample was made of peripheral blood.

CDR3 nucleotides: TGTGCCAGTAGTTTCGGGATCTTGAATGAGAAAGCTTTCTTT. It translates to CASSFGILNEKAFF. This chain links TRBV19 with TRBJ1-1; D unclear. The CDR3 is 14 residues long. Germline assignment: CDR1 LNHDA and CDR2 SQIVND (reference sequence). V lost 5 bases and J 9 bases, leaving 19 bases between the germline ends.